What follows are 32 T cell receptor beta chains derived from one specimen sequenced in a study of cytomegalovirus exposure and HLA in healthy donors. Data came from immunoSEQ multiplex PCR; TCRdb stores just in-frame clones and leaves some out. Here the sample spans about 190,000 clones, roughly 82% being singletons. Input material: PBMCs. The source is a young woman in good health and CMV-seronegative.

J is TRBJ1-1 and V is TRBV11-2; D uncertain. The CDR3 covers 14 residues. Germline V gene sequence: CDR1 SGHAT, CDR2 FQNNGV. Trimming pared 3 bases from V and 7 bases from J, leaving 15 bases between. The CDR3 protein is CASSFSRSLFEAFF. The DNA for the CDR3 is TGTGCCAGCAGCTTCTCACGGTCCCTGTTTGAAGCTTTCTTT.

The count of this clone is one. For the CDR3, the DNA is TGTGCCAGCAGCTTCCAATCCACTGAAGCTTTCTTT. This encodes CASSFQSTEAFF. The gene calls are TRBV11-2 and TRBJ1-1; D unresolved. V was trimmed by 3 bases and J by 4 bases, leaving 6 bases between them. Germline CDR1 and CDR2: SGHAT and FQNNGV. The CDR3 runs 12 residues.

This rearrangement joins TRBV18 to TRBJ1-2; D is possibly TRBD1 (6 bases). CDR3 length: 14 amino acids. Germline assignment: CDR1 KGHSH and CDR2 LQKENI. Deletions cut 3 bases from V and 8 bases from J, with 16 bases between. The CDR3 nucleotides read TGTGCCAGCTCACCCGCAGGGGCCGAGAGGGGCTACACCTTC. Translating it yields CASSPAGAERGYTF.

The genes are TRBV19 and TRBJ1-1, with TRBD1 identical over 7 bases. The CDR3 loop spans 14 amino acids. The V and J ends lost 0 bases and 11 bases, in that order; junction bases with no gene match: 9. Germline values: CDR1 LNHDA, CDR2 SQIVND (reference sequence). This CDR3 reads CASSIDRGTEKAFF. CDR3 DNA: TGTGCCAGTAGTATAGATCGTGGGACAGAAAAGGCTTTCTTT.

The V gene is TRBV27, the J gene TRBJ2-1, with 7 bases identical to TRBD1. Germline assignment: CDR1 MNHEY and CDR2 SMNVEV (reference sequence). V was pared by 7 bases and J by 0 bases, with 15 bases of the junction left unmatched. This CDR3 contains 18 residues. The CDR3 is CASTPFALGQSSYNEQFF. The CDR3 DNA follows: TGTGCCAGCACCCCTTTCGCGCTGGGACAGAGCTCCTACAATGAGCAGTTCTTC.

V is TRBV30 and J is TRBJ2-3, with 9 bases that match TRBD2. CDR3 length: 15 amino acids. J gave up 6 bases and V 5 bases, and 12 bases lay outside the gene matches. Germline-derived CDR1 and CDR2 are GTSNPN and SVGIG (reference sequence). The CDR3 DNA follows: TGTGCCTGGGCCCGGGAAGCGGGGGGTGGGGATACGCAGTATTTT. This gives the protein CAWAREAGGGDTQYF. Together with reference TRBV30 and TRBJ2-3, the CDR3 gives the full variable domain: SQTIHQWPATLVQPVGSPLSLECTVEGTSNPNLYWYRQAAGRGLQLLFYSVGIGQISSEVPQNLSASRPQDRQFILSSKKLLLSDSGFYLCAWAREAGGGDTQYFGPGTRLTVL.

This clone has just a few counts. The chain combines TRBV28 with TRBJ1-2, with 8 bases matching TRBD1. Germline V CDR1 and CDR2: MDHEN, SYDVKM. CDR3 length equals 15 residues. With 3 bases clipped from V and 2 bases from J, the junction kept 5 bases outside the gene matches. DNA of the CDR3: TGTGCCAGCAGTTTCCCGACAGGGGCAAACTATGGCTACACCTTC. Its translation is CASSFPTGANYGYTF.

This clone was seen only a few times. J is TRBJ2-4 and V is TRBV29-1, with D perhaps TRBD2 (5 bases). With 4 bases removed from V and 11 bases from J, the gap between germline ends came to 15 bases. Germline V CDR1 and CDR2: SQVTM, ANQGSEA. The CDR3 covers 12 residues. The CDR3 protein is CSVGEIGVLQYF. The CDR3 nucleotides read TGCAGCGTTGGGGAGATCGGAGTACTTCAGTACTTC.

V gene TRBV5-1 combines with J gene TRBJ2-7, with a weak D call TRBD2 (5 bases). CDR3 length: 15 amino acids. The V gene lost 0 bases and the J gene lost 2 bases, with 12 bases spanning the gap. Germline V lookup: CDR1 SGHRS, CDR2 YFSETQ. CDR3 DNA: TGCGCCAGCAGCTTGGGAGAGGGCCCTCCCTACGAGCAGTACTTC. Amino acids: CASSLGEGPPYEQYF.

The V call is TRBV23-1, the J call TRBJ1-2, with a weak D call TRBD1 (5 bases). TRBV23-1 is assigned to the ORF class and has an uncertain function. The germline V and J ends were trimmed by 0 bases and 1 base, with 21 bases remaining between them. This CDR3 contains 19 residues. The DNA for the CDR3 is TGCGCCAGCAGTCAATCTCACCGTGGGGCAGTCAATCTTAACTATGGCTACACCTTC. It yields the protein CASSQSHRGAVNLNYGYTF.

The chain joins TRBV12-5 to TRBJ2-2; 8 nucleotides match TRBD2. Germline-derived CDR1 and CDR2 are LGHNT and FRNRAP. CDR3 size: 19 residues. The junction had 14 bases not matched to a gene; V was cut back by 4 bases and J by 1 base. The CDR3 coding sequence is TGTGCTAGTGGTTCAAGATCTAACCTAGCGGGCCGGAACACCGGGGAGCTGTTTTTT. Protein sequence: CASGSRSNLAGRNTGELFF.

V gene TRBV2 combines with J gene TRBJ1-1; D is perhaps TRBD1 (6 bases). Germline values: CDR1 SNHLY, CDR2 FYNNEI. This CDR3 is 15 amino acids long. V was trimmed by 7 bases and J by 1 base, leaving 16 bases between them. The CDR3 region is CASTDWEGQNTEAFF. CDR3 in DNA: TGTGCCAGCACGGATTGGGAGGGACAGAACACTGAAGCTTTCTTT.

The chain uses TRBV15 and TRBJ2-1; 7 nucleotides agree with TRBD1. Germline CDR1 LNHNV, CDR2 YYDKDF (reference sequence). CDR3 length equals 13 residues. V shed 1 base and J 9 bases; nucleotides not matched to a gene: 3. CDR3 residues: CATSRARGFEQFF. In DNA form, the CDR3 reads TGTGCCACCAGCAGAGCCAGGGGGTTTGAGCAGTTCTTC.

This clone has a single count. The V gene is TRBV7-9, the J gene TRBJ2-5, with a weak D call TRBD1 (5 bases). CDR1 is SEHNR, CDR2 FQNEAQ, per germline (reference sequence). Trimming removed 3 bases from V and 9 bases from J, with 20 bases in between. The CDR3 extends over 15 amino acids. The DNA of the CDR3 is TGTGCCAGCAGCTTCGGCGCGTACAGGCAAGGGGCCCAGTACTTC. Translating gives CASSFGAYRQGAQYF.

The J gene is TRBJ1-1, the V gene TRBV5-1; tentative D call: TRBD1 (5 bases). V lost 1 base and J 2 bases, leaving 9 bases between the germline ends. The CDR3 totals 14 residues. Germline V lookup: CDR1 SGHRS, CDR2 YFSETQ. The CDR3 region is CASSLYRTNTEAFF. CDR3 DNA sequence: TGCGCCAGCAGCTTGTACAGGACAAACACTGAAGCTTTCTTT.

This clone turned up a few times. This chain links TRBV6-5 with TRBJ1-6; the D is unclear. The CDR3 spans 15 residues. Trimming removed 6 bases at V and 3 bases at J, with 12 bases between. The V gene's germline CDR1 is MNHEY and CDR2 SVGAGI. Here the CDR3 reads CASRPKQIYNSPLHF. CDR3 nucleotide sequence: TGTGCCAGCAGACCCAAACAGATCTATAATTCACCCCTCCACTTT.

The chain recombines TRBV5-6 with TRBJ2-1; 9 bases are shared with TRBD1. V shed 4 bases and J 3 bases; nucleotides not matched to a gene: 5. Germline V gives CDR1 SGHDT, CDR2 YYEEEE. The CDR3 runs 15 residues. Here the CDR3 reads CASSLRTGVYNEQFF. DNA for the CDR3: TGTGCCAGCAGCCTCCGGACAGGGGTCTACAATGAGCAGTTCTTC.

The rearrangement uses TRBV10-3 and TRBJ1-2, with TRBD1 matching 10 bases. CDR3 length: 14 amino acids. CDR1 is ENHRY and CDR2 is SYGVKD in the germline V gene. J lost 2 bases, V lost 6 bases, and 3 bases had no gene match. Here the CDR3 DNA reads TGTGCCATCAGCCCGACAGGGGGCAACTATGGCTACACCTTC. Its translation is CAISPTGGNYGYTF.

The rearrangement uses TRBV7-2 and TRBJ2-4, with 8 bases identical to TRBD2. The junction had 13 bases not matched to a gene; V was cut back by 1 base and J by 8 bases. Germline V lookup: CDR1 SGHTA, CDR2 FQGNSA. The CDR3 runs 17 residues. CDR3 sequence (DNA): TGTGCCAGCAGCTTAGACCCAGCGGGAGTCGGTCGGTACATTCAGTACTTC. It translates to CASSLDPAGVGRYIQYF.

The J gene is TRBJ1-5, the V gene TRBV18; perhaps TRBD1 as D (6 bases). CDR3 length equals 17 residues. In germline, CDR1 is KGHSH, CDR2 LQKENI. V was trimmed by 3 bases and J by 0 bases, leaving 15 bases between them. The CDR3: CASSPQGGGYSNQPQHF. DNA of the CDR3: TGTGCCAGCTCACCTCAGGGAGGGGGATATAGCAATCAGCCCCAGCATTTT. Drawing the rest from reference TRBV18 and TRBJ1-5, the complete variable domain is NAGVMQNPRHLVRRRGQEARLRCSPMKGHSHVYWYRQLPEEGLKFMVYLQKENIIDESGMPKERFSAEFPKEGPSILRIQQVVRGDSAAYFCASSPQGGGYSNQPQHFGDGTRLSIL.

This chain uses TRBV6-1 with TRBJ1-1, with D hard to call. The CDR3 has 14 residues. Germline values: CDR1 MNHNS, CDR2 SASEGT. The V end lost 5 bases, the J end lost 4 bases, and 14 bases lay between the germline ends. CDR3 coding DNA: TGTGCCAGCAGTCCTATTAGCACCGGCACTGAAGCTTTCTTT. Translating it yields CASSPISTGTEAFF.

The rearrangement links TRBV5-1 to TRBJ1-4, with D unresolved. Trimming removed 4 bases at V and 0 bases at J, with 7 bases between. Germline V lookup: CDR1 SGHRS, CDR2 YFSETQ. The CDR3 contains 14 residues. The CDR3 loop is CASSVEATNEKLFF. The CDR3, as DNA: TGCGCCAGCAGCGTAGAAGCAACTAATGAAAAACTGTTTTTT.

This chain joins TRBV19 and TRBJ1-1; D ambiguous. Germline lookup yields CDR1 LNHDA and CDR2 SQIVND (reference sequence). This CDR3 has 15 amino acids. V was trimmed by 3 bases and J by 1 base, leaving 12 bases between them. Here the CDR3 reads CASSMLVQTNTEAFF. The CDR3 DNA is TGTGCCAGTAGTATGCTTGTACAGACGAACACTGAAGCTTTCTTT.

The sample holds one count of this clone. The chain is built from TRBV6-1 and TRBJ1-4; 8 bases line up with TRBD1. The CDR3 runs to 14 residues. From germline, CDR1 is MNHNS and CDR2 SASEGT. Trimming cost V 2 bases and J 6 bases; bases outside gene matches: 2. In DNA form, the CDR3 reads TGTGCCAGCAGTGAACAGGGGGCGGATGAAAAACTGTTTTTT. Translation: CASSEQGADEKLFF.

The CDR3 protein is CASSAGQGSRYEQYF. The CDR3 coding sequence is TGCGCCAGCAGCGCGGGACAGGGGTCCCGCTACGAGCAGTACTTC. The chain carries TRBV5-1 and TRBJ2-7, with 10 bases matching TRBD1. In germline, CDR1 is SGHRS, CDR2 YFSETQ. V trimming: 4 bases; J trimming: 3 bases; junction bases outside the gene matches: 7. The CDR3 is 15 amino acids. The whole variable domain, remainder taken from reference TRBV5-1 and TRBJ2-7, is KAGVTQTPRYLIKTRGQQVTLSCSPISGHRSVSWYQQTPGQGLQFLFEYFSETQRNKGNFPGRFSGRQFSNSRSEMNVSTLELGDSALYLCASSAGQGSRYEQYFGPGTRLTVT.

V gene TRBV27 combines with J gene TRBJ2-1; TRBD2 agrees at 14 bases. Trimming cost V 4 bases and J 8 bases; bases outside gene matches: 4. This CDR3 region has 15 residues. Germline V gene lookup returns CDR1 MNHEY and CDR2 SMNVEV (reference sequence). CDR3 loop: CASSWGLAGDHEQFF. The CDR3 DNA reads as TGTGCCAGCAGTTGGGGACTAGCGGGAGATCATGAGCAGTTCTTC.

The chain couples TRBV19 to TRBJ2-7; TRBD1 aligns across 7 bases. CDR3 length: 15 residues. J gave up 2 bases and V 5 bases, and 9 bases lay outside the gene matches. Germline V CDR1 and CDR2: LNHDA, SQIVND (reference sequence). CDR3 sequence: CASSPIPGTAYEQYF. The CDR3 DNA reads as TGTGCCAGTAGTCCTATACCGGGGACAGCCTACGAGCAGTACTTC.

V gene TRBV7-9 combines with J gene TRBJ2-5; the match to TRBD1 covers 9 bases. In germline, CDR1 is SEHNR, CDR2 FQNEAQ (reference sequence). The CDR3 contains 14 residues. The V and J ends lost 7 bases and 10 bases, in that order; junction bases with no gene match: 13. The CDR3 spells CASTRMGQGDDQYF. The CDR3 DNA sequence: TGTGCCAGCACACGGATGGGACAGGGAGATGACCAGTACTTC.

This chain links TRBV7-6 with TRBJ2-7, with 7 nucleotides matching TRBD2. Germline assignment: CDR1 SGHVS and CDR2 FNYEAQ. Trimming removed 4 bases from V and 0 bases from J; junction bases left unmatched: 12. The length of the CDR3 is 17 residues. This chain's CDR3 is CASSSGLGELGSYEQYF. The CDR3 bases are TGTGCCAGCAGCTCCGGACTAGGGGAGTTAGGCTCCTACGAGCAGTACTTC.

The V call is TRBV5-4, the J call TRBJ2-5; 10 bases map to TRBD1. Trimming took 3 bases from V and 5 from J; bases not matched to a gene: 4. The germline V gene has CDR1 SGHNT and CDR2 YYREEE (reference sequence). The CDR3 covers 14 residues. This CDR3 is CASSWTGGDETQYF. The DNA for the CDR3 is TGTGCCAGCAGCTGGACAGGGGGGGACGAGACCCAGTACTTC.

This clone was counted a few times. V and J are TRBV7-2 and TRBJ1-1; possibly TRBD1 for D (5 bases). Trimming removed 5 bases from V and 1 base from J, with 8 bases in between. The CDR3 is 13 amino acids. CDR1 SGHTA and CDR2 FQGNSA come from the germline V gene. CDR3 region: CASSPGQNTEAFF. The CDR3 DNA follows: TGTGCCAGCAGCCCTGGACAGAACACTGAAGCTTTCTTT.

This clone was seen a few times. The chain combines TRBV27 with TRBJ1-2; TRBD1 might be the D (5 bases). The CDR3 contains 15 residues. Deletions cut 1 base from V and 2 bases from J, with 11 bases between. CDR1 and CDR2 (germline): MNHEY, SMNVEV (reference sequence). This chain's CDR3 is CASSLYQGYNYGYTF. For the CDR3, the DNA is TGTGCCAGCAGTTTATACCAGGGTTACAACTATGGCTACACCTTC.